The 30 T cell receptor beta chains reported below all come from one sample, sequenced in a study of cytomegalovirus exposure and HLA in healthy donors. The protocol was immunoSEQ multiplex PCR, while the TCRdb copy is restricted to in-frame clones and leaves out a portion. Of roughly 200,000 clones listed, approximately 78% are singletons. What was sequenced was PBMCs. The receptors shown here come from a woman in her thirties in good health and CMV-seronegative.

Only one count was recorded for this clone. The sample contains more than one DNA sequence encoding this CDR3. The CDR3 sequence: CAWSPGTSGSDTQYF. The CDR3 region has the DNA TGTGCCTGGAGCCCAGGGACTAGCGGGTCAGATACGCAGTATTTT. V gene TRBV30 combines with J gene TRBJ2-3; TRBD2 agrees at 12 bases. After removal of 3 bases from V and 4 bases from J, the junction contained 5 bases not matched to a gene. Germline CDR1 and CDR2: GTSNPN and SVGIG (reference sequence). The CDR3 is made up of 15 amino acids. The full variable domain, in which reference TRBV30 and TRBJ2-3 provide the parts outside the CDR3, is SQTIHQWPATLVQPVGSPLSLECTVEGTSNPNLYWYRQAAGRGLQLLFYSVGIGQISSEVPQNLSASRPQDRQFILSSKKLLLSDSGFYLCAWSPGTSGSDTQYFGPGTRLTVL.

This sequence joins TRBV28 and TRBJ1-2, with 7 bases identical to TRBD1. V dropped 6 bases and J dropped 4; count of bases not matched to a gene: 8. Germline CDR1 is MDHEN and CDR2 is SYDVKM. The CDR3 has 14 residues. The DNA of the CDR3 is TGTGCCAGCAGACAGAGGGGGCTCGGCTATGGCTACACCTTC. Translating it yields CASRQRGLGYGYTF.

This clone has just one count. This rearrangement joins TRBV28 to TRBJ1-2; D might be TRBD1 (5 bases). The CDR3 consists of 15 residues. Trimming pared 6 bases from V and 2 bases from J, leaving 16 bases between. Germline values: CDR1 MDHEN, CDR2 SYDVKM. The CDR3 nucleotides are TGTGCCAGCAGAGAGAAAGGGGCAGGGAACTATGGCTACACCTTC. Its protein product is CASREKGAGNYGYTF.

Written as DNA, the CDR3 is TGTGCCAGCTCACCGGGGACAGTGCCGGTTTACGAGCAGTACTTC. Translating it yields CASSPGTVPVYEQYF. The chain is built from TRBV18 and TRBJ2-7, with 7 positions matching TRBD1. CDR3 length equals 15 residues. Germline V gives CDR1 KGHSH, CDR2 LQKENI. The ends lost 3 bases at V and 4 bases at J; junction bases unmatched: 9.

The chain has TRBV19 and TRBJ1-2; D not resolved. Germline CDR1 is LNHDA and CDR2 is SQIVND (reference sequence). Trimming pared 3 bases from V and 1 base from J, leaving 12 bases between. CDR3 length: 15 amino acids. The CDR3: CASSIGREINYGYTF. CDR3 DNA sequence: TGTGCCAGTAGTATCGGGCGGGAAATTAACTATGGCTACACCTTC.

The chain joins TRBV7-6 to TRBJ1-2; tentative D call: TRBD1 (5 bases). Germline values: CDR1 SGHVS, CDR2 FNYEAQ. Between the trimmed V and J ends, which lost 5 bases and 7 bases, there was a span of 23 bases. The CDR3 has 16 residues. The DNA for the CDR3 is TGTGCCAGCAGCCTAGAGGTGAAGACCCCAGGGTCTGGCTACACCTTC. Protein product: CASSLEVKTPGSGYTF.

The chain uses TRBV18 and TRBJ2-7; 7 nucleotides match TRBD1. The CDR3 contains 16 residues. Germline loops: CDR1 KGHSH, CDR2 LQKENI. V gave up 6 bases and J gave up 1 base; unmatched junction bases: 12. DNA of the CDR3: TGTGCCAGCTCGACTGGGACAGACCGCGGGTCCTACGAGCAGTACTTC. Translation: CASSTGTDRGSYEQYF.

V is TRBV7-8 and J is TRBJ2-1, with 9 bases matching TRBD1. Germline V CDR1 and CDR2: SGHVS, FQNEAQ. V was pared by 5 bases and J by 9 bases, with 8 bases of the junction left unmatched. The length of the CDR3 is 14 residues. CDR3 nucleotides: TGTGCCAGCAGCCCCACACAGGGGGCCAGTGAGCAGTTCTTC. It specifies CASSPTQGASEQFF.

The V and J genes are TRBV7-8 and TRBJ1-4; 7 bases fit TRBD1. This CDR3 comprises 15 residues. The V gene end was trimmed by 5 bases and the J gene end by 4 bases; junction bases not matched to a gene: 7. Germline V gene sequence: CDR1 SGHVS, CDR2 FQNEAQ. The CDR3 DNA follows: TGTGCCAGCAGCGAACGACAGGGTTTTAATGAAAAACTGTTTTTT. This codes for CASSERQGFNEKLFF.

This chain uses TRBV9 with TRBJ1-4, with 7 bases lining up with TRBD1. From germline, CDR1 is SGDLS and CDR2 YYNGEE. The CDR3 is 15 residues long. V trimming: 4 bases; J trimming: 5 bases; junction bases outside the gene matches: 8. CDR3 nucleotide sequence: TGTGCCAGCAGCTCGCGGACAGGCGACAATGAAAAACTGTTTTTT. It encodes CASSSRTGDNEKLFF.

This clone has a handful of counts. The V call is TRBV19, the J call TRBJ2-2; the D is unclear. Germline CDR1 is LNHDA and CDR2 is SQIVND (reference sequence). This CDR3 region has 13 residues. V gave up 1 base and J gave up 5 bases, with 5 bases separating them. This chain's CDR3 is CASSIVQTGELFF. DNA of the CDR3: TGTGCCAGTAGTATAGTTCAGACCGGGGAGCTGTTTTTT.

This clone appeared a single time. The CDR3 spells CSVGVRGTEAFF. The CDR3, as DNA: TGCAGCGTCGGAGTAAGGGGCACTGAAGCTTTCTTT. The chain combines TRBV29-1 with TRBJ1-1, with a possible D match to TRBD1 (5 bases). Germline V gene lookup returns CDR1 SQVTM and CDR2 ANQGSEA. V dropped 6 bases and J dropped 4 bases, with 12 bases sitting between them. The CDR3 runs to 12 residues. Full variable domain (missing parts from reference TRBV29-1 and TRBJ1-1): SAVISQKPSRDICQRGTSLTIQCQVDSQVTMMFWYRQQPGQSLTLIATANQGSEATYESGFVIDKFPISRPNLTFSTLTVSNMSPEDSSIYLCSVGVRGTEAFFGQGTRLTVV.

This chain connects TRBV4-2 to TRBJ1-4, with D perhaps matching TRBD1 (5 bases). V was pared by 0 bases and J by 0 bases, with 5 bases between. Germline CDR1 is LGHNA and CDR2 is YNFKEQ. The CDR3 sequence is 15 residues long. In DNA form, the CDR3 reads TGTGCCAGCAGCCAAGAAGGGGCAACTAATGAAAAACTGTTTTTT. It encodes CASSQEGATNEKLFF.

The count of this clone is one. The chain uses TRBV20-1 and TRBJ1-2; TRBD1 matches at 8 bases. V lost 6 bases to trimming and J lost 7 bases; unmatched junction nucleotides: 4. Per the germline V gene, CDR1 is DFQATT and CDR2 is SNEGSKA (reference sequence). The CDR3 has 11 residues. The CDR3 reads CSAPTGVGYTF. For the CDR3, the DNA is TGCAGTGCCCCGACAGGGGTTGGCTACACCTTC.

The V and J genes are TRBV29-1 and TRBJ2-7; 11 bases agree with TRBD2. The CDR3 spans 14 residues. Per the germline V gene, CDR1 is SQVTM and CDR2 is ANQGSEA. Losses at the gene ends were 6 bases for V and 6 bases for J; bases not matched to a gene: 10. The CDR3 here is CSVGTSGGPTEQYF. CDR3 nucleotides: TGCAGCGTGGGCACTAGCGGGGGCCCTACCGAGCAGTACTTC.

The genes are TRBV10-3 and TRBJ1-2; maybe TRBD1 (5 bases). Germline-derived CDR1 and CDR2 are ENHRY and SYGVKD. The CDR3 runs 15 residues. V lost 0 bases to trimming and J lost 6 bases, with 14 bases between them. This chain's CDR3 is CAISESSQGWDGYTF. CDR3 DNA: TGTGCCATCAGTGAGTCAAGTCAGGGTTGGGATGGCTACACCTTC.

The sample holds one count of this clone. This CDR3 reads CSASGRLEQYF. CDR3 coding DNA: TGCAGTGCTAGCGGGAGGCTCGAGCAGTACTTC. This chain uses TRBV20-1 with TRBJ2-7, with TRBD2 identical over 7 bases. The germline V gene has CDR1 DFQATT and CDR2 SNEGSKA (reference sequence). V lost 3 bases, J lost 6 bases, and 2 bases stayed unmatched. There are 11 residues in the CDR3.

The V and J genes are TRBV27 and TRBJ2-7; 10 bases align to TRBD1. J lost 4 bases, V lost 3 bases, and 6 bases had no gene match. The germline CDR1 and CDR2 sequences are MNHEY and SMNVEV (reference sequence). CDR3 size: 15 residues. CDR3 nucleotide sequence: TGTGCCAGCAGTTTCGCCGGGACAGGGGCTTACGAGCAGTACTTC. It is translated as CASSFAGTGAYEQYF.

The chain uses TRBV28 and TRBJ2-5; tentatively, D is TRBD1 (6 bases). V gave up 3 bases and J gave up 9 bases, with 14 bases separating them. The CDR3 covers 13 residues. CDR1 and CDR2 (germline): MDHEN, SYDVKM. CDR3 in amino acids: CASSFQGPQAQYF. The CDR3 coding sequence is TGTGCCAGCAGTTTCCAGGGGCCTCAGGCCCAGTACTTC.

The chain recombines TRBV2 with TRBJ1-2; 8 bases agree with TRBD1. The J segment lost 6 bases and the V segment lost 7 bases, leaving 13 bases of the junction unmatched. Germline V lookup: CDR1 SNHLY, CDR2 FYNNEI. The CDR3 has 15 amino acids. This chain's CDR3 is CASKIDRGGGNGYTF. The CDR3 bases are TGTGCCAGCAAGATCGACAGGGGTGGAGGGAATGGCTACACCTTC.

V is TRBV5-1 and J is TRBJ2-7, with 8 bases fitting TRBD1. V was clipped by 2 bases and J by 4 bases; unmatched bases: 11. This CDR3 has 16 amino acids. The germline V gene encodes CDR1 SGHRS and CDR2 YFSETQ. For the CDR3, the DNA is TGCGCCAGCAGCTTCATTGGACAGGGAGAGGGGTACGAGCAGTACTTC. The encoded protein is CASSFIGQGEGYEQYF.

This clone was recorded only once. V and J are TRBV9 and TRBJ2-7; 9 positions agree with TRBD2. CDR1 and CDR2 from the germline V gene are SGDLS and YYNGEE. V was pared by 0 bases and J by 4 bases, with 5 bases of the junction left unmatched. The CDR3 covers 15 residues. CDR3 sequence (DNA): TGTGCCAGCAGCGTAGAGGGTAGCGGGGGATACGAGCAGTACTTC. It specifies CASSVEGSGGYEQYF.

The CDR3: CASSPSSSGRAGADTQYF. The CDR3 DNA is TGTGCCAGCTCACCGTCGTCTAGCGGGAGGGCTGGGGCAGATACGCAGTATTTT. The chain joins TRBV18 to TRBJ2-3, with 12 bases matching TRBD2. In germline, CDR1 is KGHSH, CDR2 LQKENI. This CDR3 has 18 residues. The ends lost 3 bases at V and 4 bases at J; junction bases unmatched: 11.

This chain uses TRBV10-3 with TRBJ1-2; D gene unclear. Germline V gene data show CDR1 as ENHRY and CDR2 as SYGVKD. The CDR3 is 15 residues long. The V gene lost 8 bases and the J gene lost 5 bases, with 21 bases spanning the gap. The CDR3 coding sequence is TGTGCCATCGGACTTCAGGAATCAGGTGGATATGGCTACACCTTC. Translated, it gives CAIGLQESGGYGYTF.

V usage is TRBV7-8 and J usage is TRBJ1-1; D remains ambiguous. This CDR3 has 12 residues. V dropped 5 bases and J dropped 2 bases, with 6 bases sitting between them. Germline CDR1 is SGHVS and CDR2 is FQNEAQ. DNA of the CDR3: TGTGCCAGCAGCCAATCAAACACTGAAGCTTTCTTT. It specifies CASSQSNTEAFF.

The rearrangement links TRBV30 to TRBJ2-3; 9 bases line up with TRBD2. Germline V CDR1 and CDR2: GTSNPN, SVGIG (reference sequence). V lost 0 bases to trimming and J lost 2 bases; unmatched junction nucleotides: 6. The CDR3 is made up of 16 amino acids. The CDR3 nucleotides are TGTGCCTGGAGTGTCGGGACTAGCAGGACCACAGATACGCAGTATTTT. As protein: CAWSVGTSRTTDTQYF.

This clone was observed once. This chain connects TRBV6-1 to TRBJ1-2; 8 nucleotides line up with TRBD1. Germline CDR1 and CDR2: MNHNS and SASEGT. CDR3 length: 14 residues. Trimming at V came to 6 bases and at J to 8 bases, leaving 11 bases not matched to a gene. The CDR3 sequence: CASSPGTGIGGYTF. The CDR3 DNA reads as TGTGCCAGCAGCCCTGGGACAGGCATCGGAGGCTACACCTTC.

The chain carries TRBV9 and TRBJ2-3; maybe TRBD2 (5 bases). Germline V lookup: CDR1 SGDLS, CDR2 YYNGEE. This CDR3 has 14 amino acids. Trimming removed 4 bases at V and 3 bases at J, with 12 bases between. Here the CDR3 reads CASSRRGLTDTQYF. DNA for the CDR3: TGTGCCAGCAGCAGGCGCGGACTTACAGATACGCAGTATTTT.

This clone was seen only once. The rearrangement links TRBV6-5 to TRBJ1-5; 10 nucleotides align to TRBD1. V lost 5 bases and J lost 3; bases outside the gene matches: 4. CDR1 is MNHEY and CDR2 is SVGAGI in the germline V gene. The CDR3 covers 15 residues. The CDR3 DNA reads TGTGCCAGCAGTCCGGACAGGGGGGACAATCAGCCCCAGCATTTT. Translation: CASSPDRGDNQPQHF.

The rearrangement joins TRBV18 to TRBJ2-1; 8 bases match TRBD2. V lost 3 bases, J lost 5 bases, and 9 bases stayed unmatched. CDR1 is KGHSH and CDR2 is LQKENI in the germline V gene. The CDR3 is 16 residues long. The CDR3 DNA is TGTGCCAGCTCACCTCTACTAGCGGAGAGACACAATGAGCAGTTCTTC. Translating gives CASSPLLAERHNEQFF.